Shown below are 15 T cell receptor beta chains from a single sample sequenced in a study of patients and donors after allogeneic stem cell transplantation. From the RT-PCR reads, TCRdb called clonotypes with MiXCR, one entry per CDR3 protein. The sample records about a million distinct CDR3 sequences, roughly 18% being singletons. The specimen was blood, either unsorted or a sorted T cell fraction (not recorded which). The receptor set was obtained from a human donor who was either an allogeneic HSCT recipient or a stem cell or donor lymphocyte infusion donor (not recorded which). It is not recorded whose cells these are; they may come from a transplant donor.

This clonotype was counted at least ten times. The chain links TRBV12-3 or TRBV12-4 to TRBJ2-3; D may be TRBD1 (6 bases). The V and J ends lost 5 bases and 0 bases respectively, with 12 bases between them. The CDR3 runs 15 residues. CDR3 in DNA: TGTGCCAGCAGTCCTCGGACAGCTAGCACAGATACGCAGTATTTT. This encodes CASSPRTASTDTQYF.

V gene TRBV7-2 combines with J gene TRBJ2-3, with 9 bases matching TRBD2. CDR1 is SGHTA, CDR2 FQGNSA, per germline. The junction had 8 bases not matched to a gene; V was cut back by 2 bases and J by 2 bases. The CDR3 totals 17 residues. The CDR3, as DNA: TGTGCCAGCAGCTTACGCGGGAGGGCCGGTAACACAGATACGCAGTATTTT. It codes for CASSLRGRAGNTDTQYF.

The chain links TRBV20-1 to TRBJ2-7, with D possibly TRBD1 on 5 matching bases. The germline V gene has CDR1 DFQATT and CDR2 SNEGSKA (reference sequence). This CDR3 is built from 15 residues. Trimming stripped 6 bases from V and 2 bases from J, with 20 bases between. The CDR3 DNA reads as TGCAGTGCCCAGAGCGCGCAGGGAAACCCCTACGAGCAGTACTTC. Protein product: CSAQSAQGNPYEQYF.

This clonotype was detected many times. The CDR3 DNA is TGTGCCAGCAGTTACTCGTCGAACACTGAAGCTTTCTTT. Its translation is CASSYSSNTEAFF. This chain joins TRBV6-5 and TRBJ1-1, with D uncertain. With 0 bases removed from V and 1 base from J, the gap between germline ends came to 3 bases. Per germline, CDR1 MNHEY and CDR2 SVGAGI. The CDR3 sequence is 13 residues long.

CDR3 residues: CASSFQGADTGELFF. The CDR3 DNA reads TGTGCCAGCAGCTTTCAGGGGGCGGACACCGGGGAGCTGTTTTTT. The chain combines TRBV7-2 with TRBJ2-2, with 8 bases identical to TRBD1. V lost 3 bases to trimming and J lost 3 bases; unmatched junction nucleotides: 3. The CDR3 consists of 15 residues. The germline CDR1 and CDR2 sequences are SGHTA and FQGNSA.

The genes are TRBV29-1 and TRBJ2-7; D may correspond to TRBD1 or TRBD2 (5 bases each). CDR3 length: 14 residues. Trimming left V 0 bases short and J 3 bases short, with 12 bases between. Germline CDR1 is SQVTM and CDR2 is ANQGSEA. The CDR3 region is CSVEDRDGYYEQYF. CDR3 DNA sequence: TGCAGCGTTGAAGACCGGGACGGATACTACGAGCAGTACTTC.

This clonotype was seen more than once but under ten times. The chain joins TRBV10-3 to TRBJ2-1, with D perhaps given as TRBD1 or TRBD2 (6 bases each). This CDR3 is 15 amino acids long. CDR1 and CDR2 (germline): ENHRY, SYGVKD. The V gene lost 7 bases and the J gene lost 11 bases, with 24 bases spanning the gap. CDR3 region: CAITDREYGGDKQFF. The DNA for the CDR3 is TGTGCCATCACAGATCGGGAGTATGGGGGCGATAAGCAGTTCTTC.

The sample holds a few counts of this clonotype. This chain connects TRBV7-9 to TRBJ2-1; 9 bases align to TRBD1. J lost 7 bases, V lost 5 bases, and 12 bases had no gene match. CDR3 length: 16 residues. CDR1 and CDR2 (germline): SEHNR, FQNEAQ (reference sequence). The CDR3 here is CASSPLGQGNMNEQFF. DNA of the CDR3: TGTGCCAGCAGCCCCCTGGGACAGGGAAATATGAATGAGCAGTTCTTC.

The chain carries TRBV5-8 and TRBJ1-1; no clear D. The CDR3 covers 13 residues. CDR1 and CDR2 (germline): SGHTS, YDEGEE. Deletions cut 2 bases from V and 7 bases from J, with 12 bases between. The CDR3 sequence: CASSFERDDEAFF. The CDR3 coding sequence is TGTGCCAGCAGCTTTGAGAGGGATGATGAAGCTTTCTTT.

This clonotype showed up just a few times. The CDR3 DNA sequence: TGTGCCAGCAGTCCCAGGTTGGGGCAGCCCCAGCATTTT. It translates to CASSPRLGQPQHF. The chain joins TRBV28 to TRBJ1-5; no firm D call. In germline, CDR1 is MDHEN, CDR2 SYDVKM. The CDR3 loop spans 13 amino acids. The V end lost 5 bases, the J end lost 7 bases, and 12 bases lay between the germline ends.

This clonotype appeared a few times. The gene calls are TRBV12-3 or TRBV12-4 and TRBJ1-2, with 7 bases matching TRBD1. The junction had 12 bases not matched to a gene; V was cut back by 6 bases and J by 5 bases. This CDR3 spans 15 amino acids. The CDR3 bases are TGTGCCAGCAGCTCCCCCATGACAGGGATTTATGGCTACACCTTC. Its translation is CASSSPMTGIYGYTF.

This clonotype occurred many times. This chain uses TRBV29-1 with TRBJ2-5; no firm D call. Germline-derived CDR1 and CDR2 are SQVTM and ANQGSEA. This CDR3 is built from 11 residues. Trimming shortened V by 5 bases and J by 2 bases, and 6 bases separated the two germline ends. CDR3: CSVRPQETQYF. The CDR3 coding sequence is TGCAGCGTTAGACCTCAAGAGACCCAGTACTTC.

This clonotype has ten or more counts. This chain joins TRBV12-3 or TRBV12-4 and TRBJ2-7; D is undetermined. The CDR3 is 13 amino acids. Trimming removed 3 bases at V and 1 base at J, with 7 bases between. The CDR3 is CASSFDASYEQYF. DNA for the CDR3: TGTGCCAGCAGTTTCGACGCATCCTACGAGCAGTACTTC.

CDR3 sequence (DNA): TGTGCCAGCAGCTTTACAGGGTCCCAGCCCCAGCATTTT. Residues: CASSFTGSQPQHF. The gene calls are TRBV5-5 and TRBJ1-5; D perhaps matches TRBD1 (6 bases). This CDR3 is built from 13 residues. With 2 bases removed from V and 7 bases from J, the gap between germline ends came to 10 bases. The germline gives CDR1 SGHKS, CDR2 YYEKEE (reference sequence).

The chain combines TRBV2 with TRBJ1-6; no clear D. Germline V CDR1 and CDR2: SNHLY, FYNNEI. The CDR3 has 13 amino acids. V lost 6 bases to trimming and J lost 5 bases, with 8 bases between them. The CDR3 here is CASRSRDNSPLHF. Here the CDR3 DNA reads TGTGCCAGCAGAAGCAGAGATAATTCACCCCTCCACTTT.